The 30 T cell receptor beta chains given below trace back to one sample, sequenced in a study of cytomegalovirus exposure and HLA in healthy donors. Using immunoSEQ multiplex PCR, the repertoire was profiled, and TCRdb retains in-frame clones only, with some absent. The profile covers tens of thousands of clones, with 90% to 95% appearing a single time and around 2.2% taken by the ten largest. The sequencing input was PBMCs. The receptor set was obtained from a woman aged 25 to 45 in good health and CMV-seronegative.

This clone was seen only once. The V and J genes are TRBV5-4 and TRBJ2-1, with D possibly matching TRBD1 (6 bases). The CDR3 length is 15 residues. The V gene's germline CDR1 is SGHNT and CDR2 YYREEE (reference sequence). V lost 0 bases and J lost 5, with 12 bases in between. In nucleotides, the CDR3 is TGTGCCAGCAGCTTGGGGGGGCAAGCGAACAATGAGCAGTTCTTC. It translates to CASSLGGQANNEQFF.

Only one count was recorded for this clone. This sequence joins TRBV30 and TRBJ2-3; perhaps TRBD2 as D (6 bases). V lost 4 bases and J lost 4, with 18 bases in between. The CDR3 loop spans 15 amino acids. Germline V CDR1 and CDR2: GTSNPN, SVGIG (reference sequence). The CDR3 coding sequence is TGTGCCTGGACCCTGGGAATAGCGGAATCAGATACGCAGTATTTT. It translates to CAWTLGIAESDTQYF.

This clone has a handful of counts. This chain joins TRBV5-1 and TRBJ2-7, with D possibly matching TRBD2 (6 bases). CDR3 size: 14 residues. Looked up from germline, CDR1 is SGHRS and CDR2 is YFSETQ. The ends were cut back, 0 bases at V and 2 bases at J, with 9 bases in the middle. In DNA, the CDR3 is TGCGCCAGCAGCTTGGCGGGGGAGCCCTACGAGCAGTACTTC. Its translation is CASSLAGEPYEQYF.

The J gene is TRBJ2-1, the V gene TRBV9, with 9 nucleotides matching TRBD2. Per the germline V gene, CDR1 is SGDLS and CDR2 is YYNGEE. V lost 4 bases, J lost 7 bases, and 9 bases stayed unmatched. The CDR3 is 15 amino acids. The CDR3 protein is CASSLSGSPPNEQFF. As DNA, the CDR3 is TGTGCCAGCAGCCTTAGCGGGAGTCCTCCGAATGAGCAGTTCTTC. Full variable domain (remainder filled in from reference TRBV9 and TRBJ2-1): DSGVTQTPKHLITATGQRVTLRCSPRSGDLSVYWYQQSLDQGLQFLIQYYNGEERAKGNILERFSAQQFPDLHSELNLSSLELGDSALYFCASSLSGSPPNEQFFGPGTRLTVL.

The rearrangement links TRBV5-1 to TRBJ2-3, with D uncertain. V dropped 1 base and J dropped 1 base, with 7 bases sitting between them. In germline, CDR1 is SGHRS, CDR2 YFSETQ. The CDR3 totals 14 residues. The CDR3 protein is CASSLTTGTDTQYF. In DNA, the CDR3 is TGCGCCAGCAGCTTGACTACTGGCACAGATACGCAGTATTTT. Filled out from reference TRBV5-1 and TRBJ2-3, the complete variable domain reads KAGVTQTPRYLIKTRGQQVTLSCSPISGHRSVSWYQQTPGQGLQFLFEYFSETQRNKGNFPGRFSGRQFSNSRSEMNVSTLELGDSALYLCASSLTTGTDTQYFGPGTRLTVL.

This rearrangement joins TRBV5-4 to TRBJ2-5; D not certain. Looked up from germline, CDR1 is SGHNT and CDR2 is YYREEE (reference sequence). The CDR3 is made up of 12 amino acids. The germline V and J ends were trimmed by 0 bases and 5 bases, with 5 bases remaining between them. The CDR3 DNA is TGTGCCAGCAGCTTGGCCGGGGAGACCCAGTACTTC. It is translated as CASSLAGETQYF. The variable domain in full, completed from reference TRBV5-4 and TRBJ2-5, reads ETGVTQSPTHLIKTRGQQVTLRCSSQSGHNTVSWYQQALGQGPQFIFQYYREEENGRGNFPPRFSGLQFPNYSSELNVNALELDDSALYLCASSLAGETQYFGPGTRLLVL.

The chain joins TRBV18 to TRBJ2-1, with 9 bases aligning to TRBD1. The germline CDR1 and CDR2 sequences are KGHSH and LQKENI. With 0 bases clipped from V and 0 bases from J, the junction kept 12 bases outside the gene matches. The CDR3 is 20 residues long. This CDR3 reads CASSPPRQQGAIGSYNEQFF. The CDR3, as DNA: TGTGCCAGCTCACCACCCCGCCAACAGGGGGCTATAGGCTCCTACAATGAGCAGTTCTTC. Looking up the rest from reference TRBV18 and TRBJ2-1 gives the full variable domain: NAGVMQNPRHLVRRRGQEARLRCSPMKGHSHVYWYRQLPEEGLKFMVYLQKENIIDESGMPKERFSAEFPKEGPSILRIQQVVRGDSAAYFCASSPPRQQGAIGSYNEQFFGPGTRLTVL.

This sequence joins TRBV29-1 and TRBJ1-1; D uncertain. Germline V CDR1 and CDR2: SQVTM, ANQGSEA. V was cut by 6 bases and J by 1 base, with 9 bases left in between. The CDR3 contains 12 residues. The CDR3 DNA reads TGCAGCGTACTTCTAAGGAACACTGAAGCTTTCTTT. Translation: CSVLLRNTEAFF.

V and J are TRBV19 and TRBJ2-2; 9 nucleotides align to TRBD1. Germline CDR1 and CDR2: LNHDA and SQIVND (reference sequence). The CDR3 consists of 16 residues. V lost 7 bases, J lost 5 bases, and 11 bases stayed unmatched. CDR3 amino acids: CASTEGGTGHTGELFF. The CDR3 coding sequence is TGTGCCAGTACAGAAGGTGGGACAGGGCATACCGGGGAGCTGTTTTTT.

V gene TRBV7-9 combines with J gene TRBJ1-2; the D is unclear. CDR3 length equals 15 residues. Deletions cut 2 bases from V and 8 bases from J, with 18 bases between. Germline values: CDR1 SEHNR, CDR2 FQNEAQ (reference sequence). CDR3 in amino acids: CASSLSTLLLRGYTF. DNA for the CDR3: TGTGCCAGCAGCTTATCTACCTTACTTCTGCGGGGCTACACCTTC.

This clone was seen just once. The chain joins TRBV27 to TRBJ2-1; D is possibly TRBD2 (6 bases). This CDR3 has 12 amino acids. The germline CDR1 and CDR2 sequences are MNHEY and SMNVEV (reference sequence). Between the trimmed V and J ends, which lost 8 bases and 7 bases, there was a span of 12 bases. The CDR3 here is CASRLGRNEQFF. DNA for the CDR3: TGTGCCAGCCGGTTGGGGAGGAATGAGCAGTTCTTC.

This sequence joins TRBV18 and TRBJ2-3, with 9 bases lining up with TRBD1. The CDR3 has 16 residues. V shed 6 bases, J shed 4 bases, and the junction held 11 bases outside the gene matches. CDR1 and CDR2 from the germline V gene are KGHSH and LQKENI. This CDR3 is CASSPSGTGHADTQYF. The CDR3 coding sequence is TGTGCCAGCTCCCCGTCAGGGACAGGGCACGCAGATACGCAGTATTTT.

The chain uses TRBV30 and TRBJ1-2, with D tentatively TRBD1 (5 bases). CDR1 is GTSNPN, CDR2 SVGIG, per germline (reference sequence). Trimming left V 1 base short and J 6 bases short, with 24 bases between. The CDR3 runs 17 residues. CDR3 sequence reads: CAWSASMRQGAIHGYTF. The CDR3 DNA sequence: TGTGCCTGGAGTGCCTCGATGAGGCAGGGCGCAATCCATGGCTACACCTTC.

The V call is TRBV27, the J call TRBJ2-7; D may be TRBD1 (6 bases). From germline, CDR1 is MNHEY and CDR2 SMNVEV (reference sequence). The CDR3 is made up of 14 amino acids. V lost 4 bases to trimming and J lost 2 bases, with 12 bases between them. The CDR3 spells CASSSGTTTYEQYF. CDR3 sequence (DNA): TGTGCCAGCAGTTCCGGGACAACCACCTACGAGCAGTACTTC.

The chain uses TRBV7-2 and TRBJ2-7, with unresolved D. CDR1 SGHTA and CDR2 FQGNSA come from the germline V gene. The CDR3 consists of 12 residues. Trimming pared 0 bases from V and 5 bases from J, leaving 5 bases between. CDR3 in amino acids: CASSLAGHEQYF. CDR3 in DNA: TGTGCCAGCAGCTTAGCGGGCCACGAGCAGTACTTC.

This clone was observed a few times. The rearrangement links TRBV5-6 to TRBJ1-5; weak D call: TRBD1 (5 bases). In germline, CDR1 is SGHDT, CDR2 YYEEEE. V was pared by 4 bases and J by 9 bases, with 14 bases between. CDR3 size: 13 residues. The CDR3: CASSPSYQGPQHF. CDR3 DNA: TGTGCCAGCAGCCCGTCGTACCAGGGGCCCCAGCATTTT.

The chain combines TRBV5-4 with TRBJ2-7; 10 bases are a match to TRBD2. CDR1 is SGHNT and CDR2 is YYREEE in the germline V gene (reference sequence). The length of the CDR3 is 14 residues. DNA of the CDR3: TGTGTTTGCGGTAGGGGACTAGCGTCCTACGAGCAGTACTTC. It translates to CVCGRGLASYEQYF.

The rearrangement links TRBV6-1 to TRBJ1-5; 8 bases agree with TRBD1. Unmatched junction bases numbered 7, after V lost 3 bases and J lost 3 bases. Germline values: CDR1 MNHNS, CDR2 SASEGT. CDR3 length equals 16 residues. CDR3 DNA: TGTGCCAGCAGTGACCGTGACAGGGGACCCAATCAGCCCCAGCATTTT. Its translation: CASSDRDRGPNQPQHF.

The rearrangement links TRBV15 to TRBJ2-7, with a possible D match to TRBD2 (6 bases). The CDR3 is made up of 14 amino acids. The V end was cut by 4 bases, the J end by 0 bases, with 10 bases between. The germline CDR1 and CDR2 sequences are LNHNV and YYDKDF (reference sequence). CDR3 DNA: TGTGCCACCAGCAAAGAGGACTACTCCTACGAGCAGTACTTC. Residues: CATSKEDYSYEQYF.

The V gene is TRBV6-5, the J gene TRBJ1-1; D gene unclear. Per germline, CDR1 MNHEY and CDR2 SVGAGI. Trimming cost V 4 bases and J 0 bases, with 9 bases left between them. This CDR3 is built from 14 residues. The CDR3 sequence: CASSSTGVNTEAFF. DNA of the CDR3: TGTGCCAGCAGTTCCACCGGGGTGAACACTGAAGCTTTCTTT.

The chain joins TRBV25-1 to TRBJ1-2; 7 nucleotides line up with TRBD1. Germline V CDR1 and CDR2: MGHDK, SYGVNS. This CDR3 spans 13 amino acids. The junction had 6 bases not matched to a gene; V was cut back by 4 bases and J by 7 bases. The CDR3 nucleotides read TGTGCCAGCAGTGCCGAGGGGGCTGGTGGCTACACCTTC. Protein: CASSAEGAGGYTF.

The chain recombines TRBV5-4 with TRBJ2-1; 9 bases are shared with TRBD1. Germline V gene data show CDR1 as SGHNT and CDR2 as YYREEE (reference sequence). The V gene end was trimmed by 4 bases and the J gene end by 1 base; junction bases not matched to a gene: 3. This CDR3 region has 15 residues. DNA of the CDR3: TGTGCCAGCAGCGGGGGGACAGGGTCCTACAATGAGCAGTTCTTC. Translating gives CASSGGTGSYNEQFF.

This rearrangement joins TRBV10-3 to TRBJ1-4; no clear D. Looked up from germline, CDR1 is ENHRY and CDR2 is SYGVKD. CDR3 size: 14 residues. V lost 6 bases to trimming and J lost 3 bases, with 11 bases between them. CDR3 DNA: TGTGCCATCAGCCGAGATGAGCCTAATGAAAAACTGTTTTTT. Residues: CAISRDEPNEKLFF.

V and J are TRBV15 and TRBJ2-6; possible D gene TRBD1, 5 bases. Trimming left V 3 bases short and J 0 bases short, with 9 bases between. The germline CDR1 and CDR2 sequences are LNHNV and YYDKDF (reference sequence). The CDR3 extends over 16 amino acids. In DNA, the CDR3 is TGTGCCACCAGCAGCGTAACAGGCTCTGGGGCCAACGTCCTGACTTTC. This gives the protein CATSSVTGSGANVLTF.

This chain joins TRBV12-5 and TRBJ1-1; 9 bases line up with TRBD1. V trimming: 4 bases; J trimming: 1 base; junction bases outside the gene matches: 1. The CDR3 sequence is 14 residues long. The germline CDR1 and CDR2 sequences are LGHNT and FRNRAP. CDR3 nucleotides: TGTGCTAGTGGTTGGGGACAGGGGAACACTGAAGCTTTCTTT. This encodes CASGWGQGNTEAFF.

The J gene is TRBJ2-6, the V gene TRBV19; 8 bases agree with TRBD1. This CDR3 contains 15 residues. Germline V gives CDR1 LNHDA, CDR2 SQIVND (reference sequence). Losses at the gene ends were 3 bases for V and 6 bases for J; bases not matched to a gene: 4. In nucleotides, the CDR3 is TGTGCCAGTAGTATTTCGGACAGGGAGGCCAACGTCCTGACTTTC. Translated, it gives CASSISDREANVLTF. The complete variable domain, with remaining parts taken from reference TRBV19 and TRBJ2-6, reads DGGITQSPKYLFRKEGQNVTLSCEQNLNHDAMYWYRQDPGQGLRLIYYSQIVNDFQKGDIAEGYSVSREKKESFPLTVTSAQKNPTAFYLCASSISDREANVLTFGAGSRLTVL.

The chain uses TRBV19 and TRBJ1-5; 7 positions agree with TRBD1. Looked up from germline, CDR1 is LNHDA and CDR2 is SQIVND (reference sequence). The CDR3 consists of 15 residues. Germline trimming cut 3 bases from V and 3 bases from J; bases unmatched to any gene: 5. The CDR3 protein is CASSISGQTNQPQHF. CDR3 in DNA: TGTGCCAGTAGTATTTCGGGACAGACCAATCAGCCCCAGCATTTT. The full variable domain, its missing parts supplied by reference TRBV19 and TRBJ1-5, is DGGITQSPKYLFRKEGQNVTLSCEQNLNHDAMYWYRQDPGQGLRLIYYSQIVNDFQKGDIAEGYSVSREKKESFPLTVTSAQKNPTAFYLCASSISGQTNQPQHFGDGTRLSIL.

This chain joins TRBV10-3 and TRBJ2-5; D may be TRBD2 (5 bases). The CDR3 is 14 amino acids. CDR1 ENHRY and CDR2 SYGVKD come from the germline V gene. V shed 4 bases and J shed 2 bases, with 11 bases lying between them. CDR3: CAISAGWQQETQYF. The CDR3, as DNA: TGTGCCATCAGTGCGGGATGGCAGCAAGAGACCCAGTACTTC.

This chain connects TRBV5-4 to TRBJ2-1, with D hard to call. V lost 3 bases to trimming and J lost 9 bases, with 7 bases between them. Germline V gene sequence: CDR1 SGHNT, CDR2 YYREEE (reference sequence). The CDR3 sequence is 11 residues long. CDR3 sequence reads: CASSSEREQFF. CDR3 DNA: TGTGCCAGCAGCTCGGAGCGTGAGCAGTTCTTC. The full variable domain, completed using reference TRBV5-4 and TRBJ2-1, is ETGVTQSPTHLIKTRGQQVTLRCSSQSGHNTVSWYQQALGQGPQFIFQYYREEENGRGNFPPRFSGLQFPNYSSELNVNALELDDSALYLCASSSEREQFFGPGTRLTVL.

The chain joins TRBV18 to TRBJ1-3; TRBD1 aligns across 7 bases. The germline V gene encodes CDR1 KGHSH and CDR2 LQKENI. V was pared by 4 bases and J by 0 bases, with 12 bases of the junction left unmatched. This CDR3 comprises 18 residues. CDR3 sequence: CASSRLPRDSSSGNTIYF. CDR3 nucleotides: TGTGCCAGCTCACGTCTCCCCAGGGACAGTTCCTCTGGAAACACCATATATTTT.